A single sample gave rise to the 20 T cell receptor beta chains below, sequenced in a study of T cell changes during pregnancy in multiple sclerosis. Libraries were prepared by immunoSEQ multiplex PCR; TCRdb keeps only in-frame clonotypes and omits some of them. The table lists about 100,000 clones, about 92% of them singletons. The material was peripheral blood, obtained after pregnancy. These TCRs come from a female donor with multiple sclerosis, enrolled in a pregnancy study.

The J gene is TRBJ1-1, the V gene TRBV5-4; tentatively, D is TRBD1 (6 bases). Trimming pared 6 bases from V and 5 bases from J, leaving 23 bases between. CDR1 SGHNT and CDR2 YYREEE come from the germline V gene (reference sequence). The CDR3 extends over 16 amino acids. The CDR3 is CASNARSGGPETEAFF. CDR3 in DNA: TGTGCCAGCAACGCGCGGTCCGGGGGGCCGGAGACTGAAGCTTTCTTT.

This chain uses TRBV7-3 with TRBJ1-1; 8 positions agree with TRBD1. The V and J ends lost 3 bases and 1 base, in that order; junction bases with no gene match: 1. Germline-derived CDR1 and CDR2 are SGHTA and FQGTGA. The CDR3 length is 14 residues. CDR3 in DNA: TGTGCCAGCAGCTTGGGACAGGCGAACACTGAAGCTTTCTTT. Translated: CASSLGQANTEAFF.

The gene calls are TRBV7-3 and TRBJ1-1, with D perhaps TRBD1 (5 bases). The CDR3 totals 14 residues. The V end was cut by 2 bases, the J end by 1 base, with 8 bases between. CDR1 and CDR2 (germline): SGHTA, FQGTGA. CDR3 residues: CASSLGHSNTEAFF. The CDR3 nucleotides are TGTGCCAGCAGCTTAGGACACTCGAACACTGAAGCTTTCTTT.

This chain connects TRBV28 to TRBJ1-6; 9 bases map to TRBD1. CDR1 is MDHEN and CDR2 is SYDVKM in the germline V gene. This CDR3 is built from 16 residues. With 6 bases clipped from V and 4 bases from J, the junction kept 7 bases outside the gene matches. CDR3 sequence: CASRLDRGAYNSPLHF. The CDR3 coding sequence is TGTGCCAGCAGATTGGACAGGGGTGCGTATAATTCACCCCTCCACTTT. Full variable domain (rest looked up from reference TRBV28 and TRBJ1-6): DVKVTQSSRYLVKRTGEKVFLECVQDMDHENMFWYRQDPGLGLRLIYFSYDVKMKEKGDIPEGYSVSREKKERFSLILESASTNQTSMYLCASRLDRGAYNSPLHFGNGTRLTVT.

This clone was observed a few times. The V and J genes are TRBV7-9 and TRBJ1-1; possible D gene TRBD1, 6 bases. Germline CDR1 reads SEHNR; CDR2 reads FQNEAQ (reference sequence). The CDR3 is 15 amino acids. The V end was cut by 3 bases, the J end by 5 bases, with 16 bases between. This chain's CDR3 is CASSFPWGQRTEAFF. The CDR3 DNA reads as TGTGCCAGCAGCTTTCCTTGGGGGCAGAGGACTGAAGCTTTCTTT.

This chain joins TRBV11-2 and TRBJ2-1; D unresolved. Trimming cost V 1 base and J 4 bases, with 5 bases left between them. This CDR3 region has 13 residues. From germline, CDR1 is SGHAT and CDR2 FQNNGV. The CDR3 nucleotides read TGTGCCAGCAGCTTAGGTAGTTACAATGAGCAGTTCTTC. It yields the protein CASSLGSYNEQFF.

V is TRBV4-3 and J is TRBJ2-2; possible D gene TRBD1, 5 bases. The CDR3 totals 17 residues. From germline, CDR1 is LGHNA and CDR2 YSLEER. Trimming shortened V by 1 base and J by 2 bases, and 14 bases separated the two germline ends. CDR3 nucleotides: TGCGCCAGCAGCCAAGCCACCACTGGGGCAAACACCGGGGAGCTGTTTTTT. As protein: CASSQATTGANTGELFF.

About this clone itself: Other DNA sequences in this specimen translate into the identical CDR3. The chain combines TRBV6-5 with TRBJ2-7; 9 positions match TRBD1. Unmatched junction bases numbered 1, after V lost 0 bases and J lost 1 base. The germline gives CDR1 MNHEY, CDR2 SVGAGI. CDR3 length: 15 amino acids. The CDR3 bases are TGTGCCAGCAGTTACTCAGGACAGGGGTCCTACGAGCAGTACTTC. Its protein product is CASSYSGQGSYEQYF.

The V and J genes are TRBV9 and TRBJ1-2; D unresolved. The CDR3 sequence is 15 residues long. The germline V gene encodes CDR1 SGDLS and CDR2 YYNGEE. Trimming removed 4 bases from V and 1 base from J, with 14 bases in between. For the CDR3, the DNA is TGTGCCAGCAGCCCCTCCGACGGGGTTAACTATGGCTACACCTTC. This sequence encodes CASSPSDGVNYGYTF.

The rearrangement uses TRBV19 and TRBJ1-6, with D unresolved. The germline V gene has CDR1 LNHDA and CDR2 SQIVND (reference sequence). V gave up 3 bases and J gave up 4 bases, with 7 bases separating them. The CDR3 totals 14 residues. The CDR3 sequence: CASSIYRYNSPLHF. The CDR3 DNA is TGTGCCAGTAGTATTTACAGATATAATTCACCCCTCCACTTT.

The rearrangement uses TRBV9 and TRBJ2-1; no clear D. The CDR3 loop spans 13 amino acids. CDR1 and CDR2 (germline): SGDLS, YYNGEE. Trimming cost V 3 bases and J 9 bases, with 13 bases left between them. CDR3 bases: TGTGCCAGCAGCGCGCCCCAAGTGAGTGAGCAGTTCTTC. As protein: CASSAPQVSEQFF.

This chain connects TRBV27 to TRBJ2-3, with 7 bases lining up with TRBD2. Germline lookup yields CDR1 MNHEY and CDR2 SMNVEV (reference sequence). The V gene end was trimmed by 0 bases and the J gene end by 0 bases; junction bases not matched to a gene: 12. The CDR3 sequence is 19 residues long. CDR3: CASSLSIAGVGPSTDTQYF. The CDR3 region has the DNA TGTGCCAGCAGTTTATCGATCGCGGGAGTGGGCCCAAGCACAGATACGCAGTATTTT.

This clone is a singleton in its sample. CDR3 residues: CASSAGQNTGELFF. The DNA of the CDR3 is TGTGCCAGCAGCGCAGGACAAAACACCGGGGAGCTGTTTTTT. The gene calls are TRBV9 and TRBJ2-2; a possible D gene is TRBD1 (5 bases). This CDR3 region has 14 residues. V was trimmed by 3 bases and J by 2 bases, leaving 8 bases between them. Per the germline V gene, CDR1 is SGDLS and CDR2 is YYNGEE.

This clone was seen a handful of times. This chain uses TRBV5-6 with TRBJ1-2; D is unresolved. The germline V and J ends were trimmed by 2 bases and 0 bases, with 8 bases remaining between them. The CDR3 has 14 amino acids. Germline CDR1 and CDR2: SGHDT and YYEEEE. CDR3 amino acids: CASSLDSSNYGYTF. The CDR3 DNA reads as TGTGCCAGCAGCTTAGATAGTTCTAACTATGGCTACACCTTC.

The V call is TRBV4-2, the J call TRBJ1-2, with D tentatively TRBD1 (5 bases). Germline-derived CDR1 and CDR2 are LGHNA and YNFKEQ. Between the trimmed V and J ends, which lost 0 bases and 3 bases, there was a span of 11 bases. The CDR3 totals 15 residues. The CDR3 here is CASSQDLGGDYGYTF. In DNA form, the CDR3 reads TGTGCCAGCAGCCAAGATCTGGGAGGGGACTATGGCTACACCTTC.

The chain links TRBV7-9 to TRBJ2-3; D perhaps matches TRBD1 (5 bases). CDR1 is SEHNR, CDR2 FQNEAQ, per germline (reference sequence). CDR3 size: 14 residues. Trimming removed 5 bases at V and 2 bases at J, with 11 bases between. CDR3 sequence reads: CASSPDRITDTQYF. The DNA of the CDR3 is TGTGCCAGCAGCCCTGACAGAATCACAGATACGCAGTATTTT.

CDR3 protein: CASSSGLPGELFF. The CDR3 nucleotides read TGTGCCAGCAGCTCCGGACTCCCCGGGGAGCTGTTTTTT. The rearrangement uses TRBV11-3 and TRBJ2-2; D perhaps matches TRBD2 (5 bases). The CDR3 spans 13 residues. Trimming cost V 4 bases and J 6 bases, with 9 bases left between them. The germline gives CDR1 SGHNT, CDR2 YENEEA.

The chain uses TRBV27 and TRBJ2-2, with 15 positions matching TRBD2. With 4 bases clipped from V and 7 bases from J, the junction kept 4 bases outside the gene matches. The CDR3 has 16 residues. The germline gives CDR1 MNHEY, CDR2 SMNVEV (reference sequence). The CDR3 is CASSSTGLAGGGELFF. CDR3 DNA: TGTGCCAGCAGTTCAACGGGACTAGCGGGGGGCGGGGAGCTGTTTTTT.

The chain links TRBV29-1 to TRBJ2-3; possibly TRBD2 for D (5 bases). CDR1 SQVTM and CDR2 ANQGSEA come from the germline V gene. The CDR3 spans 16 residues. V lost 2 bases, J lost 2 bases, and 17 bases lay in between. CDR3 protein: CSVESRWESNTDTQYF. In DNA form, the CDR3 reads TGCAGCGTTGAAAGTCGGTGGGAGTCTAACACAGATACGCAGTATTTT.

J is TRBJ2-2 and V is TRBV19, with D possibly being TRBD1 (6 bases). CDR1 and CDR2 from the germline V gene are LNHDA and SQIVND (reference sequence). The CDR3 spans 14 residues. V was trimmed by 5 bases and J by 4 bases, leaving 11 bases between them. CDR3 bases: TGTGCCAGTAGTGTACAGGGCGGCACCGGGGAGCTGTTTTTT. Translation: CASSVQGGTGELFF.